This T cell receptor beta chain appears in the sequencing data of a study of T cell responses to AZD1222 COVID-19 vaccine (dated by TCRdb to the early 2020s). As for the study more broadly: AZD1222 recipients given second doses at about 4 weeks or at about 12 weeks were pooled, since spike-specific TCR depth and breadth were not found to differ between the two schedules. A total of more than 230 trial participants underwent TCR sequencing, of whom 207 received two doses of AZD1222 and some 26 received two doses of the MenACWY control vaccine. Enrollment into the trials was organized by age into subgroups of 18-55, 56-69 and 70-plus years, and those subgroups contained roughly 150, 30 and 60 TCR-sequenced participants, respectively. What the study reported, not specific to this receptor: Participants were mostly white British and included more females than males, and it was suggested by the authors that clonal diversity may have been underestimated. In the small 56-69-year group, the increase in depth fell short of significance, most likely because of low power. Nearly half of unique spike-specific TCRs reportedly recognized epitopes outside regions mutated in the B.1.351 and B.1.1.7 variants. After two AZD1222 doses, spike-specific TCR breadth and depth were significantly higher than at day 0 and than in MenACWY recipients. No day 14 peak-response samples were available, so repertoires were characterized only after the peak T cell response. Vaccine-associated CD4 TCRs spanned the whole spike protein, with dominant responses in regions 160-218 and 743-854. Only a handful of AZD1222 recipients were SARS-CoV-2 seropositive at baseline, limiting conclusions about previously exposed vaccinees.

Cut back by 8 bases and 0 bases, the V and J ends lie 10 bases apart. Spanning cysteine to phenylalanine, the CDR3 consists of 13 amino acids. Solely the CDR3 DNA is kept, with 39 bases framed from the first base. From the germline V gene, CDR1 is MNHEY and CDR2 is SVGAGI. Comments on this clone: Its recognized antigen is unknown. Nothing much larger sits one base from this clone, and base qualities are not available.

The time point label here, explained by the study, means: baseline before first vaccination. The vaccinee samples were drawn from two UK trials, COV001 and COV002, one of which was a single-blind randomized controlled phase 2/3 trial testing AZD1222 (ChAdOx1 nCoV-19) in healthy adults. For TCRbeta chain sequencing, PBMC samples from trial participants were taken at day 0 and at day 28 after the second dose. The CDR3 regions of human TCRbeta chains were analyzed by immunosequencing. In the original analysis: TCRs in the repertoires were matched against a reference library of SARS-CoV-2-specific TCRs that had been generated with the MIRA antigen-specificity platform. Breadth meant the fraction of unique TCRs that were SARS-CoV-2-associated, whereas depth meant the fraction of total T cells that were SARS-CoV-2-associated. Using the MIRA data, each spike-specific TCR was mapped to the spike region that the TCR reacts to and placed in a CD4 or CD8 class. Log10-transformed breadth and depth values were compared by one-way ANOVA with Sidak's multiple comparisons tests. In its TCRdb copy, this immuneACCESS table keeps in-frame sequences only and misses some clones. Where compared with another copy, unresolved V genes explain less than half of these, and the others have no known cause. V, J and clone size reflect that table, while D and trimming were determined from the DNA. The sample has over 120,000 clones on record, 80% to 90% of them singletons. The ten largest clonotypes hold over 7% of the sample.

The sequencing used peripheral blood, collected on day 0 of AZD1222 vaccination. The rearranged segments are TRBV6-5 and TRBJ1-1; there is no confident call for the D gene. The sequence was obtained from an adult in good health. CDR3 sequence: CASLGEMNTEAFF. DNA sequence: TGTGCCAGCTTGGGCGAGATGAACACTGAAGCTTTCTTT.